This TCR beta chain was identified during a study of technical replicates of blood from a few donors (dated 2017 in TCRdb). The library was produced with the immunoSEQ multiplex PCR assay. In TCRdb, the immuneACCESS table is reduced to in-frame sequences with V and J assigned. These tables do not hold every clone; where another copy was compared, an unresolved V gene accounts for under half, and the others remain unexplained. The table for this sample lists tens of thousands of clones; roughly 84% of them were counted only once. In total, the top ten clones hold over 5% of the sample. About this clone itself: Its antigen is unknown. No base quality values were provided; no much bigger clone lies one nucleotide off.

The sample consisted of PBMCs. This clonotype originated in a human donor in good health. Some clones in this sample may be carry-over from other donors' samples.

The CDR3 region has the sequence CASSSRGGEQYF. The DNA sequence is as follows: TGTGCCAGCAGTTCCCGGGGGGGCGAGCAGTACTTC. The chain links TRBV7-2 with TRBJ2-7; 8 bases in between match TRBD2. Trimmed from V: 6 bases; trimmed from J: 6 bases; junction bases lacking a gene match: 4. Sequences SGHTA (CDR1) and FQGNSA (CDR2) are obtained from the germline V gene. The CDR3 spans 12 residues, from the cysteine through the phenylalanine. The kept DNA is CDR3 alone, 36 bases in frame from the first base.